These T cell receptor beta chains were read from a single sample in a study of cytomegalovirus exposure and HLA in healthy donors. Measured with immunoSEQ multiplex PCR; TCRdb has only the in-frame clones, and not every one. The sample holds 250,000 to 350,000 clones, roughly 88% seen once. Material: PBMCs. The receptors come from a young woman in good health and CMV-seronegative. Each CDR3 is given with its conserved first and last residue. The order of the fields is J gene, D gene, clone size, V gene, CDR3 protein, CDR3 DNA. A D gene is named only where the DNA matches it firmly. For some rows the clone size is stated as once, few or many, or as a class when expanded; others skip it.

j_call: TRBJ1-5; d_call: .; clone_size: .; v_call: TRBV7-8; cdr3_aa: CASSLRQTQPQHF; cdr3_nt: TGTGCCAGCAGCTTACGACAGACACAGCCCCAGCATTTT
j_call: TRBJ2-7; d_call: .; clone_size: .; v_call: TRBV9; cdr3_aa: CASSVGLSPYEQYF; cdr3_nt: TGTGCCAGCAGCGTAGGCCTTAGCCCCTACGAGCAGTACTTC
j_call: TRBJ1-2; d_call: .; clone_size: .; v_call: TRBV15; cdr3_aa: CATSPARGYGYTF; cdr3_nt: TGTGCCACCAGCCCCGCCAGGGGCTATGGCTACACCTTC
j_call: TRBJ1-2; d_call: TRBD1; clone_size: .; v_call: TRBV28; cdr3_aa: CASSSRTTTGAPYGYTF; cdr3_nt: TGTGCCAGCAGCTCAAGAACCACTACAGGGGCCCCCTATGGCTACACCTTC
j_call: TRBJ1-2; d_call: TRBD1; clone_size: .; v_call: TRBV5-1; cdr3_aa: CASSQTGTAIYGYTF; cdr3_nt: TGCGCCAGCAGCCAAACCGGGACAGCCATCTATGGCTACACCTTC
j_call: TRBJ2-3; d_call: .; clone_size: .; v_call: TRBV12-2; cdr3_aa: CASRRGQGVRSVCTDTQYF; cdr3_nt: TGTGCAAGTCGGCGGGGACAGGGAGTTAGATCTGTGTGTACAGATACGCAGTATTTT
j_call: TRBJ2-1; d_call: .; clone_size: .; v_call: TRBV5-1; cdr3_aa: CASSLAVGEQFF; cdr3_nt: TGCGCCAGCAGCTTGGCAGTCGGGGAGCAGTTCTTC
j_call: TRBJ2-7; d_call: .; clone_size: few; v_call: TRBV10-3; cdr3_aa: CAISGRGGYYEQYF; cdr3_nt: TGTGCCATCAGTGGAAGGGGGGGCTACTACGAGCAGTACTTC
j_call: TRBJ2-1; d_call: TRBD2; clone_size: .; v_call: TRBV9; cdr3_aa: CASSVGLFGRAVDEQFF; cdr3_nt: TGTGCCAGCAGCGTAGGGCTATTCGGGAGGGCCGTTGATGAGCAGTTCTTC
j_call: TRBJ2-2; d_call: TRBD1; clone_size: .; v_call: TRBV6-5; cdr3_aa: CASSYSEGAYGELFF; cdr3_nt: TGTGCCAGCAGTTACTCAGAGGGGGCTTATGGGGAGCTGTTTTTT
j_call: TRBJ2-7; d_call: .; clone_size: .; v_call: TRBV6-6; cdr3_aa: CASSEGHSYEQYF; cdr3_nt: TGTGCCAGCAGTGAGGGACATAGCTACGAGCAGTACTTC
j_call: TRBJ1-2; d_call: TRBD1; clone_size: .; v_call: TRBV6-4; cdr3_aa: CASRAQGADGYTF; cdr3_nt: TGTGCCAGCAGGGCTCAGGGGGCGGATGGCTACACCTTC
j_call: TRBJ2-3; d_call: .; clone_size: once; v_call: TRBV4-3; cdr3_aa: CASSQEEGAGTRTDTQYF; cdr3_nt: TGCGCCAGCAGCCAAGAGGAGGGGGCGGGGACTCGCACAGATACGCAGTATTTT
j_call: TRBJ2-1; d_call: .; clone_size: once; v_call: TRBV20-1; cdr3_aa: CSPEGLNEQFF; cdr3_nt: TGCAGTCCGGAGGGCCTCAATGAGCAGTTCTTC
j_call: TRBJ2-3; d_call: TRBD1; clone_size: .; v_call: TRBV4-2; cdr3_aa: CASSLDRGLTDTQYF; cdr3_nt: TGTGCCAGCAGCTTAGACAGGGGCCTCACAGATACGCAGTATTTT
j_call: TRBJ1-1; d_call: .; clone_size: few; v_call: TRBV18; cdr3_aa: CASSPGSVRREAFF; cdr3_nt: TGTGCCAGCTCACCCGGGTCCGTTCGGAGGGAAGCTTTCTTT
j_call: TRBJ2-6; d_call: TRBD1; clone_size: .; v_call: TRBV2; cdr3_aa: CASKGWDRRSSGANVLTF; cdr3_nt: TGTGCCAGCAAGGGTTGGGACAGGAGAAGCTCTGGGGCCAACGTCCTGACTTTC
j_call: TRBJ1-2; d_call: TRBD1; clone_size: .; v_call: TRBV11-2; cdr3_aa: CASSSRTGYDGDGYTF; cdr3_nt: TGTGCCAGCAGCTCCAGGACAGGATACGATGGGGATGGCTACACCTTC